This T cell receptor (beta chain) was documented in a study of T-cell reconstitution after alpha-beta-depleted transplantation in children (dated by TCRdb to 2016 to 2017). Context from the whole study: Using TCR repertoire profiling, the study quantitatively followed how T-cell immune reconstitution unfolded in children after TCRalphabeta/CD19-depleted allogeneic hematopoietic cell transplantation.

Ten or more counts support this clonotype. There is no known antigen for this receptor. Per-base qualities were not stored, and no clone one base away is much larger. Library preparation was by PCR. The reads were generated on an Illumina HiSeq 2500. TCR library preparation used molecular barcoding, with unique molecular identifiers applied to normalize quantification of the TCRbeta repertoire. TCRdb applied fastp at Q25 and MiXCR to the public reads, then kept only in-frame beta chains. One record per CDR3 amino acid sequence lists the most common genes and DNA. The sample profile shows about 340,000 distinct CDR3 sequences; about a tenth of them were found once. The ten largest clones represent about 2.3% of the sample. V drops 2 bases and J drops 4 bases, leaving 5 bases in between. The CDR3 has 12 amino acids, counting the end cysteine and phenylalanine. Solely the CDR3 DNA is kept, with 36 bases framed from the first base. Taken from the germline V gene (reference sequence), the CDR1 and CDR2 loops are SEHNR and FQNEAQ.

The sequence came from a human donor who donated a stem cell graft to a child with acute lymphoblastic leukemia. The sequence links TRBV7-9 to TRBJ2-5, with the D gene not confidently named. Sequenced here: PBMCs from the stem cell graft donor, sampled from the stem cell graft. The nucleotide sequence is TGTGCCAGCAGCTTAAATACAGAGACCCAGTACTTC. This sequence encodes CASSLNTETQYF.